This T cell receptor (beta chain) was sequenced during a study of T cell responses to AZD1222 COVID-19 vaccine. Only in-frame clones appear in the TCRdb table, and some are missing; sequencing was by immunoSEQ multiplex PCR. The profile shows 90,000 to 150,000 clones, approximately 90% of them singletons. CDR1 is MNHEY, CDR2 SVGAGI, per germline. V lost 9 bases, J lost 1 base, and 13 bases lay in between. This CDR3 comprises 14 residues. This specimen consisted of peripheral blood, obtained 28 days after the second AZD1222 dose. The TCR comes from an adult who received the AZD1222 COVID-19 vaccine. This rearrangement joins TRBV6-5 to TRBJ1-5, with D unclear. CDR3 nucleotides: TGTGCCAGTCAAAGGGATTCCAGCAATCAGCCCCAGCATTTT. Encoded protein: CASQRDSSNQPQHF.